This TCR beta chain was found in a study of T cell repertoires in cytomegalovirus infection. Comment on this clonotype: Since a much larger clone is just one base distant, this may be a read error.

Germline lookup yields CDR1 SGHTA and CDR2 FQGNSA. This CDR3 contains 15 residues. Unmatched junction bases numbered 14, after V lost 5 bases and J lost 12 bases. TCRdb ran MiXCR on the reads and lists one entry per CDR3 protein. The repertoire has about 360,000 distinct CDR3 sequences, 15% to 20% of them found once; the top ten carry approximately 8%. Sequencing was carried out using PBMCs. The chain is built from TRBV7-2 and TRBJ2-1; 9 positions match TRBD1. The clonotype comes from a human donor in good health (CMV status not recorded). Some clones in this sample may be carry-over from other donors' samples. Written as DNA, the CDR3 is TGTGCCAGCAGCCCTCCCGGGACAGGGTTCGATGCGCAGTTCTTC. Protein product: CASSPPGTGFDAQFF. Filled out from reference TRBV7-2 and TRBJ2-1, the complete variable domain reads GAGVSQSPSNKVTEKGKDVELRCDPISGHTALYWYRQSLGQGLEFLIYFQGNSAPDKSGLPSDRFSAERTGGSVSTLTIQRTQQEDSAVYLCASSPPGTGFDAQFFGPGTRLTVL.